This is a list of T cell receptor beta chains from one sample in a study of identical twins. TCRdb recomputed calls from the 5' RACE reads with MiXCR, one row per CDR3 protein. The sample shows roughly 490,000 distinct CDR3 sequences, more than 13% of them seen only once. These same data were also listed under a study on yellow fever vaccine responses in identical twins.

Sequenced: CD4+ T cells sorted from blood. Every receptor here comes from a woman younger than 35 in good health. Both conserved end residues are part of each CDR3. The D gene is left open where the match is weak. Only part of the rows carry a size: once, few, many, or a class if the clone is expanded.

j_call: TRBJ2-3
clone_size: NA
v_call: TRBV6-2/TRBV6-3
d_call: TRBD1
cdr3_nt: TGTGCCAGCAGCCCCGGACAGGTCGCTCTTGGCCAAGATACGCAGTATTTT
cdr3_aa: CASSPGQVALGQDTQYF

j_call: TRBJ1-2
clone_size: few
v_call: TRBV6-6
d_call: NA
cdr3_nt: TGTGCCAGCAGTTCAACAGCTACCTATGGCTACACCTTC
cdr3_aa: CASSSTATYGYTF

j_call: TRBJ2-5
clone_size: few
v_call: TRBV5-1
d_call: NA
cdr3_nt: TGCGCCAGCAGCTTGTCGGACCAACCCCGGGAGACCCAGTACTTC
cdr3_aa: CASSLSDQPRETQYF

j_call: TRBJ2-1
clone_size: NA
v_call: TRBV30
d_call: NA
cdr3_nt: TGTGCCTGGAGTGACGACCGCTACAATGAGCAGTTCTTC
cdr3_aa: CAWSDDRYNEQFF

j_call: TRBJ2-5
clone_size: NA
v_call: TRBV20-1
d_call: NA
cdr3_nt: TGCAGTGCTAGTGTCGAGGCGGAGACCCAGTACTTC
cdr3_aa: CSASVEAETQYF

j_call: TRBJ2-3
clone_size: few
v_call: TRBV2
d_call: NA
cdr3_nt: TGTGCCAGCAGTGAAGCCTGGGGGCGGACAGATACGCAGTATTTT
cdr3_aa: CASSEAWGRTDTQYF

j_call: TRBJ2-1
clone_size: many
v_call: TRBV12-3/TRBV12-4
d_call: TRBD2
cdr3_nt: TGTGCCAGCAGTTTAGTAGCGGGGGGTCCCCTGAGCGATGAGCAGTTCTTC
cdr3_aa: CASSLVAGGPLSDEQFF

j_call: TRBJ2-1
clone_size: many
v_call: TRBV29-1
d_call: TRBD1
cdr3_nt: TGCAGTGCCGGGACAGGGGCCGTCCGTGAGCAGTTCTTC
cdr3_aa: CSAGTGAVREQFF

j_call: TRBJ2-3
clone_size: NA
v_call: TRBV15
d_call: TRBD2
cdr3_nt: TGTGCCACCAGCAGAGATCTCGTGTCGCTAGCGGGAGGGGGCACAGATACGCAGTATTTT
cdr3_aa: CATSRDLVSLAGGGTDTQYF

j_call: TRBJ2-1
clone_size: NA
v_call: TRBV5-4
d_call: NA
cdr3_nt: TGTGCCAGCAGGCTAACCAATGAGCAGTTCTTC
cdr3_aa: CASRLTNEQFF

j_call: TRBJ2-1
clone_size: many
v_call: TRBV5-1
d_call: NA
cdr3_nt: TGCGCCAGCAGCTTGGACTCCTACTACAATGAGCAGTTCTTC
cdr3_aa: CASSLDSYYNEQFF

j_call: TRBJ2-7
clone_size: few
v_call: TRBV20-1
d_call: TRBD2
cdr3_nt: TGCAGTGCTAGAGGGGTAGGGAGGGGTGGCTACGAGCAGTACTTC
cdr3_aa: CSARGVGRGGYEQYF

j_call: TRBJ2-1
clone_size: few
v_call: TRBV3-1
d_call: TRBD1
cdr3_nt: TGTGCCAGCAGCCTATCCCTCCGGTGGGGGACAGGGGTTTCTGAGCAGTTCTTC
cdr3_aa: CASSLSLRWGTGVSEQFF

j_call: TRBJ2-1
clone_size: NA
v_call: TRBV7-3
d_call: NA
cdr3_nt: TGTGCCAGCAGCCCTACCCCGGACGCTTACAATGAGCAGTTCTTC
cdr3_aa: CASSPTPDAYNEQFF

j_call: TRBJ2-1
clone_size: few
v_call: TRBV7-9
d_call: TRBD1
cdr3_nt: TGTGCCAGCAGCGCGGGACAGGGCACCTACAATGAGCAGTTCTTC
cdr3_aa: CASSAGQGTYNEQFF

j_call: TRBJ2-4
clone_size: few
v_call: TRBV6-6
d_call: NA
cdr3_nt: TGTGCCAGCAGTCAGGGGTCCCAATCCCACTTC
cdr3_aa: CASSQGSQSHF

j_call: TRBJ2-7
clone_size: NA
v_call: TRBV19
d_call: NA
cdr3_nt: TGTGCCAGTAGTCAACGGACACGTTCGGACGAGCAGTACTTC
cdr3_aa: CASSQRTRSDEQYF

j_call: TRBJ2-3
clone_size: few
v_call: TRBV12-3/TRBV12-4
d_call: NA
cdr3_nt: TGTGCCAGCAGGGGAATGAGGGAGTCCGATACGCAGTATTTT
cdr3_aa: CASRGMRESDTQYF

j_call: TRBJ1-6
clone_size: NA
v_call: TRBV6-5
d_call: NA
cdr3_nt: TGTGCCAGCAGCACAGGAGAATCACCCCTCCACTTT
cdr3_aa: CASSTGESPLHF

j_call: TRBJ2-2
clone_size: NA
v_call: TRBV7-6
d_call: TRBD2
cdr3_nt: TGTGCCAGCAGCCCCTCTTATCGGGGGGGCCACACCGGGGAGCTGTTTTTT
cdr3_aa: CASSPSYRGGHTGELFF

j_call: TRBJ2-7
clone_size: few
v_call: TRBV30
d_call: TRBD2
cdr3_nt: TGTGCCTGGAGTGCTAGCGGGAGCCACGAGCAGTACTTC
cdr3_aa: CAWSASGSHEQYF

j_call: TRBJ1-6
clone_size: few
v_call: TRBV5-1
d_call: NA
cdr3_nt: TGCGCCAGCAGCCCTGGCCAGACCTCCTATAATTCACCCCTCCACTTT
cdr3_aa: CASSPGQTSYNSPLHF

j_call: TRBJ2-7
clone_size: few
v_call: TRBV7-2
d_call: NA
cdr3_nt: TGTGCCAGCAGCTTAAACTCGGAGTCCTACGAGCAGTACTTC
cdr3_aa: CASSLNSESYEQYF

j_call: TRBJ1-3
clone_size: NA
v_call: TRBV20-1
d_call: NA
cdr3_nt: TGCAGTGCTAGAGATTCGAGCAGGGGAAACACCATATATTTT
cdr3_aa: CSARDSSRGNTIYF

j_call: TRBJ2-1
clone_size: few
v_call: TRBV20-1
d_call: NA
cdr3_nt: TGCAGTGCTAGAGATCCCGGGACCAATAGTGGCGAGCAGTTCTTC
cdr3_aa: CSARDPGTNSGEQFF

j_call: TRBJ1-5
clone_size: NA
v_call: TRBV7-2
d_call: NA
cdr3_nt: TGTGCCAGCAGCTTAAGAATGGGCAATCAGCCCCAGCATTTT
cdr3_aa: CASSLRMGNQPQHF

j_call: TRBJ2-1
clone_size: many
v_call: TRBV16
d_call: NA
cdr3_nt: TGTGCCAGCCACCAACAACTTGAGGAATCGGTCTTC
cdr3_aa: CASHQQLEESVF

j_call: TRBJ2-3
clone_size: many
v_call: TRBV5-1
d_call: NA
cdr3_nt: TGCGCCAGCAGCAGCGGTAGCACAGATACGCAGTATTTT
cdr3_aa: CASSSGSTDTQYF

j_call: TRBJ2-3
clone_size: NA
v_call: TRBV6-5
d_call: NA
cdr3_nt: TGTGCCAGCAGTTATCTTGGGGTAGGGGACTCCACAGATACGCAGTATTTT
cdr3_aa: CASSYLGVGDSTDTQYF